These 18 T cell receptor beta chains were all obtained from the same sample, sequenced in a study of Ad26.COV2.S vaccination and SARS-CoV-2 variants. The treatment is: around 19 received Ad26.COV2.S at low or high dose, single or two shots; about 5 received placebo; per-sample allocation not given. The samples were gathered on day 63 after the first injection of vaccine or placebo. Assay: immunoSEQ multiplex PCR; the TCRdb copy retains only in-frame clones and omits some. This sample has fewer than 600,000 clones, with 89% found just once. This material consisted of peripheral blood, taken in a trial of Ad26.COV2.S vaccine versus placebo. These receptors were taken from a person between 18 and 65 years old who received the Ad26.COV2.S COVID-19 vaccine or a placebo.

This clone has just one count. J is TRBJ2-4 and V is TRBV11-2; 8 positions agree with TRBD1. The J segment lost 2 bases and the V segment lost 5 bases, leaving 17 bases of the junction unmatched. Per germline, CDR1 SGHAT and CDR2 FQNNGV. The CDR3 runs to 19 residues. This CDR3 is CASSPRGRLHTITKNIQYF. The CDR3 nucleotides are TGTGCCAGCAGCCCCAGGGGGCGCCTCCATACGATCACCAAAAACATTCAGTACTTC.

CDR3 amino acids: CASSSTGSSYNEQFF. CDR3 DNA: TGTGCCAGCAGTTCCACAGGGAGCTCCTACAATGAGCAGTTCTTC. The chain joins TRBV6-2 or TRBV6-3 to TRBJ2-1, with D possibly being TRBD1 (6 bases). Trimming shortened V by 4 bases and J by 0 bases, and 10 bases separated the two germline ends. There are 15 residues in the CDR3. Germline V gene lookup returns CDR1 MNHEY and CDR2 SVGEGT.

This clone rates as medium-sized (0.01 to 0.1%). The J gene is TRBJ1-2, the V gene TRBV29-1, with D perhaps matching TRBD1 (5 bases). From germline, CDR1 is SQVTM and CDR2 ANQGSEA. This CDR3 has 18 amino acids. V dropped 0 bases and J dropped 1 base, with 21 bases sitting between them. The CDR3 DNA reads TGCAGCGTTGAAGAAGCGGGACTGGGAAAATATTTTAACTATGGCTACACCTTC. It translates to CSVEEAGLGKYFNYGYTF. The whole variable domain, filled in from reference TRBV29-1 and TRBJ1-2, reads SAVISQKPSRDICQRGTSLTIQCQVDSQVTMMFWYRQQPGQSLTLIATANQGSEATYESGFVIDKFPISRPNLTFSTLTVSNMSPEDSSIYLCSVEEAGLGKYFNYGYTFGSGTRLTVV.

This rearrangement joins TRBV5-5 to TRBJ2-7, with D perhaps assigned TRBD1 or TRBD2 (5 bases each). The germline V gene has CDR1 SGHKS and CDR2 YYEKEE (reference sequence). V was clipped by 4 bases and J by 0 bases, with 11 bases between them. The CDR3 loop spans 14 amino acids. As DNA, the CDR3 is TGTGCCAGCAGCGTTACCGGGACCTCCTACGAGCAGTACTTC. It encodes CASSVTGTSYEQYF.

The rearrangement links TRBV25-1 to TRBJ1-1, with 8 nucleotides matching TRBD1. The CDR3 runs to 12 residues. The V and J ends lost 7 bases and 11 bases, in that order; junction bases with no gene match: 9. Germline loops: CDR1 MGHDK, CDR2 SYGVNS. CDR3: CASNTWTGTAFF. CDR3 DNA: TGTGCCAGCAATACATGGACAGGGACGGCTTTCTTT.

CDR3 in DNA: TGTGCCAGCAGTCGGACAGGATACTACAATGAGCAGTTCTTC. It is translated as CASSRTGYYNEQFF. The J gene is TRBJ2-1, the V gene TRBV6-5, with 7 bases matching TRBD1. Germline-derived CDR1 and CDR2 are MNHEY and SVGAGI. The CDR3 totals 14 residues. With V trimmed by 5 bases and J by 3 bases, 4 bases remained unmatched.

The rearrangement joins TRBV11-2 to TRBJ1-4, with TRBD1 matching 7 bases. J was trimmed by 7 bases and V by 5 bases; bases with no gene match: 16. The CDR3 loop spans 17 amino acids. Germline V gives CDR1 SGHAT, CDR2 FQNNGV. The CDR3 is CASSARRSTGSREKLFF. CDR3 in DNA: TGTGCCAGCAGCGCACGCAGATCGACAGGGAGTCGTGAAAAACTGTTTTTT.

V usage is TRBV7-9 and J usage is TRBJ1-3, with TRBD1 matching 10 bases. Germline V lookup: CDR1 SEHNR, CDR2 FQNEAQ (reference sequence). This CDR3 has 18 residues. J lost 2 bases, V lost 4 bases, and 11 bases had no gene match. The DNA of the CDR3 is TGTGCCAGCAGCTCCCCCCCGGGACAGGGGAACCCTGGAAACACCATATATTTT. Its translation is CASSSPPGQGNPGNTIYF. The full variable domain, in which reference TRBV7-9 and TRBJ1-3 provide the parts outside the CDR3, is DTGVSQNPRHKITKRGQNVTFRCDPISEHNRLYWYRQTLGQGPEFLTYFQNEAQLEKSRLLSDRFSAERPKGSFSTLEIQRTEQGDSAMYLCASSSPPGQGNPGNTIYFGEGSWLTVV.

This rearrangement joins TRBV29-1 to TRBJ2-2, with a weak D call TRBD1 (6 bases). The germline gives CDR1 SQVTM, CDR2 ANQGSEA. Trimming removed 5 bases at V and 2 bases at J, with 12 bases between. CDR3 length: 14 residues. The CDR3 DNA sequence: TGCAGCGTTAAACAGGGCCCTAACACCGGGGAGCTGTTTTTT. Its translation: CSVKQGPNTGELFF.

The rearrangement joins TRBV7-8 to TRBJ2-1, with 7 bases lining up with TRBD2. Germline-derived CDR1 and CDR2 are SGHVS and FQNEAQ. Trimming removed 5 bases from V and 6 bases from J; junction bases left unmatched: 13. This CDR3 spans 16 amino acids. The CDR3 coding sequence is TGTGCCAGCAGCCGCCGGGGGGACTACACTTTCAATGAGCAGTTCTTC. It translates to CASSRRGDYTFNEQFF.

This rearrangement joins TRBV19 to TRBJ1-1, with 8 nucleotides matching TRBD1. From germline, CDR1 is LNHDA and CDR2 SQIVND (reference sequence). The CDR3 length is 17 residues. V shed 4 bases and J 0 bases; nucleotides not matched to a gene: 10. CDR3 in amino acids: CASSRPGRGLVNTEAFF. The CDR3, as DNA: TGTGCCAGTAGTAGACCGGGCAGGGGGCTTGTGAACACTGAAGCTTTCTTT.

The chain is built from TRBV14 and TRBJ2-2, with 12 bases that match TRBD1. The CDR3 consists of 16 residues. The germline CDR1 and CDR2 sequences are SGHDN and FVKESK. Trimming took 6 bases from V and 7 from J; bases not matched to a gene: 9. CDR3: CASSLPGQGASGELFF. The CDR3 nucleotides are TGTGCCAGCAGTCTTCCGGGACAGGGGGCCAGCGGGGAGCTGTTTTTT.

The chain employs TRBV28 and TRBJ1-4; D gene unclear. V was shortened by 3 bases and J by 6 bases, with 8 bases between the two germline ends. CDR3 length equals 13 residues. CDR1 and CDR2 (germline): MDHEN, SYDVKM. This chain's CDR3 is CASSFGDYEKLFF. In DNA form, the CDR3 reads TGTGCCAGCAGTTTTGGGGATTATGAAAAACTGTTTTTT. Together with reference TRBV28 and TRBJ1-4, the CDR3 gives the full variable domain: DVKVTQSSRYLVKRTGEKVFLECVQDMDHENMFWYRQDPGLGLRLIYFSYDVKMKEKGDIPEGYSVSREKKERFSLILESASTNQTSMYLCASSFGDYEKLFFGSGTQLSVL.

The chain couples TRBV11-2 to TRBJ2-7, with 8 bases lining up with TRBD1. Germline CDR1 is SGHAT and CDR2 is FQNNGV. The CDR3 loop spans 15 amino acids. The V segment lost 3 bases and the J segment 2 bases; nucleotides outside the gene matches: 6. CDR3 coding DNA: TGTGCCAGCAGCTTTCAGGACAGGGCCCCCTACGAGCAGTACTTC. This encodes CASSFQDRAPYEQYF.

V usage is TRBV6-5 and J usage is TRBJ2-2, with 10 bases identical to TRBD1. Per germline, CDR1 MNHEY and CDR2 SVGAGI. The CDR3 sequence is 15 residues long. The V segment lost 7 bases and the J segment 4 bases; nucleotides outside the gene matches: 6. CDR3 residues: CASKVTGGITGELFF. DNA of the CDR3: TGTGCCAGCAAGGTGACAGGGGGCATCACCGGGGAGCTGTTTTTT.

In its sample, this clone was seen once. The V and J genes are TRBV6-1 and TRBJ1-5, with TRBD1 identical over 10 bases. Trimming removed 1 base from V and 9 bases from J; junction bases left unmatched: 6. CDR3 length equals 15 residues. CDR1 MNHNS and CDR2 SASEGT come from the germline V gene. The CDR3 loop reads CASSEEGTGVRPQHF. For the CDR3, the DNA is TGTGCCAGCAGTGAAGAAGGGACAGGGGTGCGGCCCCAGCATTTT.

The CDR3 spells CASRGLAYTGELFF. In nucleotides, the CDR3 is TGTGCCAGCAGGGGACTAGCGTACACCGGGGAGCTGTTTTTT. The rearrangement joins TRBV2 to TRBJ2-2; 10 nucleotides line up with TRBD2. After removal of 6 bases from V and 3 bases from J, the junction contained 1 base not matched to a gene. This CDR3 region has 14 residues. Germline assignment: CDR1 SNHLY and CDR2 FYNNEI. Drawing the rest from reference TRBV2 and TRBJ2-2, the complete variable domain is EPEVTQTPSHQVTQMGQEVILRCVPISNHLYFYWYRQILGQKVEFLVSFYNNEISEKSEIFDDQFSVERPDGSNFTLKIRSTKLEDSAMYFCASRGLAYTGELFFGEGSRLTVL.

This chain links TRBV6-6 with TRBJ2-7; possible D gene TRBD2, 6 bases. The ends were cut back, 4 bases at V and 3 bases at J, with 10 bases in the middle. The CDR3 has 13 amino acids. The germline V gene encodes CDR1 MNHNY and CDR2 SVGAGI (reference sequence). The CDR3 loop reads CASSSRENYEQYF. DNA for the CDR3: TGTGCCAGCAGTTCACGGGAGAACTACGAGCAGTACTTC.